This is a list of T cell receptor beta chains from one sample in a study of OX40 agonist ivuxolimab in advanced cancers. TCRdb's table, derived via immunoSEQ multiplex PCR, lists solely in-frame clones and lacks some. The repertoire holds about 62,000 clones, with roughly 85% as singletons. The sequenced sample was CD4+ or CD8+ T cells sorted from blood, obtained in a trial of the OX40 agonist ivuxolimab. The receptor set was obtained from an adult with an advanced solid tumor such as melanoma, head and neck, liver or kidney cancer. CDR3s include the opening cysteine and the closing phenylalanine or tryptophan. A D gene is named only where the DNA matches it firmly. Not all rows give a size; the values are once, few, many and, for expanded clones, a class.

once | TRBJ2-5 | TRBD1 | TRBV5-6 | TGTGCCAGCAGCTGGCCCGGGACAGGGGGCCGAGCGGAGACCCAGTACTTC | CASSWPGTGGRAETQYF
. | TRBJ2-1 | . | TRBV28 | TGTGCCAGCAGTTTTTGGGGGGCTCGGGACAATGAGCAGTTCTTC | CASSFWGARDNEQFF
. | TRBJ1-4 | . | TRBV7-9 | TGTGCCAGCAGCTTATCCGGTCGGCGAACTACAACTAATGAAAAACTGTTTTTT | CASSLSGRRTTTNEKLFF
. | TRBJ2-4 | TRBD1 | TRBV10-1 | TGCGCCAGCAGTGAGGGACAGGGTGTGAACATTCAGTACTTC | CASSEGQGVNIQYF
. | TRBJ2-1 | TRBD1 | TRBV5-1 | TGCGCCAGCAGCGGGGGGACAGGGCAATACCCTTCCTACAATGAGCAGTTCTTC | CASSGGTGQYPSYNEQFF
. | TRBJ2-3 | . | TRBV10-1 | TGCGCCAGTAACCGGGGGCCCACAGATACGCAGTATTTT | CASNRGPTDTQYF
. | TRBJ2-1 | TRBD2 | TRBV5-4 | TGTGCCAGCAGCCGGGACTACAGGCGGGGCAATGAGCAGTTCTTC | CASSRDYRRGNEQFF
. | TRBJ2-3 | TRBD1 | TRBV19 | TGTGCCAGTAGACCCATAGGGGGCTTTGGCACAGATACGCAGTATTTT | CASRPIGGFGTDTQYF
. | TRBJ2-3 | . | TRBV21-1 | TGTGCCAGCACCGCCCGACTAGCGGGGGGGCCAGATACGCAGTATTTT | CASTARLAGGPDTQYF
. | TRBJ2-5 | TRBD2 | TRBV9 | TGTGCCAGCTCTACTAGCGGCCAAGAGACCCAGTACTTC | CASSTSGQETQYF
few | TRBJ1-1 | TRBD1 | TRBV19 | TGTGCCAGCGCGGACAGGCCGAACACTGAAGCTTTCTTT | CASADRPNTEAFF
. | TRBJ2-7 | . | TRBV29-1 | TGCAGCGCGACTGTAAGCTCCTACGAGCAGTACTTC | CSATVSSYEQYF
. | TRBJ1-6 | . | TRBV6-6 | TGTGCCAGCAGGACAGCCAACTGGGGTAATTCACCCCTCCACTTT | CASRTANWGNSPLHF
few | TRBJ1-6 | TRBD1 | TRBV6-4 | TGTGCCAGCAGTTGGACAGGGGTACCCTCTTCACCCCTCCACTTT | CASSWTGVPSSPLHF
. | TRBJ2-3 | . | TRBV4-1 | TGCGCCAGCAGCCAAGATCGGGGGACAGTGGCCGGGACAGATACGCAGTATTTT | CASSQDRGTVAGTDTQYF
. | TRBJ2-5 | TRBD2 | TRBV5-1 | TGCGCCAGCAGCTCTGGGGCTAGCGGACGCCCTTACCAAGAGACCCAGTACTTC | CASSSGASGRPYQETQYF
. | TRBJ2-7 | . | TRBV10-3 | TGTGCCATCAGTGAGTTGGTGGGAGGAGGTGGCGAGCAGTACTTC | CAISELVGGGGEQYF
. | TRBJ2-5 | TRBD1 | TRBV5-1 | TGCGCCAGCAGCTTGGGGGACAGGGCGGGGACCCAGTACTTC | CASSLGDRAGTQYF
. | TRBJ2-2 | TRBD1 | TRBV9 | TGTGCCAGCAGCTTGACCGGGACAGGGGGCGGGGAGCTGTTTTTT | CASSLTGTGGGELFF
. | TRBJ1-2 | . | TRBV28 | TGTGCCAGCAGTTTTGGGCAGGGTGGATATGGCTACACCTTC | CASSFGQGGYGYTF
. | TRBJ2-5 | . | TRBV7-3 | TGTGCCAGCAGCCGGATGGGGGCCTGGCAAGAGACCCAGTACTTC | CASSRMGAWQETQYF
. | TRBJ2-7 | . | TRBV19 | TGTGCCAGTAGTCCTAGACAGGGAGGCGAGCAGTACTTC | CASSPRQGGEQYF
. | TRBJ2-1 | . | TRBV15 | TGTGCCACCAGCCGCAGGGGGGGTGGAGGTAATGAGCAGTTCTTC | CATSRRGGGGNEQFF
. | TRBJ2-7 | . | TRBV7-3 | TGTGCCAGCAGCGCCCGGGGTGGGGCCCACGAGCAGTACTTC | CASSARGGAHEQYF
. | TRBJ1-1 | . | TRBV18 | TGTGCCAGCTCACCGCCGAACGGGGGGCAAAAGAACACTGAAGCTTTCTTT | CASSPPNGGQKNTEAFF
. | TRBJ2-2 | TRBD2 | TRBV30 | TGTGCCTGGAGTGGACTAGCGGTGAACACCGGGGAGCTGTTTTTT | CAWSGLAVNTGELFF
. | TRBJ2-7 | TRBD2 | TRBV11-2 | TGTGCCAGCAGCTTAGCGTGGGCAGGGAGGGCCTCCGAGCAGTACTTC | CASSLAWAGRASEQYF
. | TRBJ1-5 | . | TRBV6-6 | TGTGCCAGCTTCACGGTTGGTCAGCCCCAGCATTTT | CASFTVGQPQHF
. | TRBJ2-7 | TRBD2 | TRBV5-6 | TGTGCCAGCAGCCCGGGAGGGGGAGCGAACTACGAGCAGTACTTC | CASSPGGGANYEQYF
. | TRBJ1-3 | TRBD1 | TRBV7-9 | TGTGCCACACAGGGCAGGGGGCTAAGCTCTGGAAACACCATATATTTT | CATQGRGLSSGNTIYF
. | TRBJ2-7 | . | TRBV19 | TGTGCCAGTAGTATAGAGTCCAAACACTACGAGCAGTACTTC | CASSIESKHYEQYF
. | TRBJ2-5 | . | TRBV7-2 | TGTGCCAGCAGCCGGTCGTCCCAAGAGACCCAGTACTTC | CASSRSSQETQYF
. | TRBJ1-2 | . | TRBV15 | TGTGCCACCAGCCTGGCTTCTAACTATGGCTACACCTTC | CATSLASNYGYTF
medium-sized | TRBJ2-7 | . | TRBV19 | TGTGCCAGTAAGGTAGCGGTGGGGACCTACGAGCAGTACTTC | CASKVAVGTYEQYF
. | TRBJ2-3 | . | TRBV6-5 | TGTGCCAGCAGTACCGGGACTAGCACAGATACGCAGTATTTT | CASSTGTSTDTQYF
. | TRBJ1-2 | . | TRBV19 | TGTGCCAGTAGTAGTCAGGATAACTATGGCTACACCTTC | CASSSQDNYGYTF
. | TRBJ2-7 | . | TRBV10-3 | TGTGCCATCAGTGCTGAGGGTAATCGCGGTGGTTACGAGCAGTACTTC | CAISAEGNRGGYEQYF
once | TRBJ1-1 | . | TRBV14 | TGTGCCAGCAGCCAAGAAGCTGGGGTAGTTACTGAAGCTTTCTTT | CASSQEAGVVTEAFF
few | TRBJ2-3 | TRBD1 | TRBV7-3 | TGTGCCAGCAGCTCGGGACAGGGGGCGACAGATACGCAGTATTTT | CASSSGQGATDTQYF
. | TRBJ2-1 | TRBD1 | TRBV11-3 | TGTGCCAGCAGCTTAGACGGGGGACAGGGGGCGTATGAGCAGTTCTTC | CASSLDGGQGAYEQFF
. | TRBJ2-1 | TRBD1 | TRBV11-2 | TGTGCCAGCAGCACCTACAGGGGGTTCTCCTACAATGAGCAGTTCTTC | CASSTYRGFSYNEQFF
few | TRBJ2-2 | TRBD1 | TRBV18 | TGTGCCAGCTCCGGTGGACAGGGGGGCACCGGGGAGCTGTTTTTT | CASSGGQGGTGELFF
. | TRBJ1-1 | . | TRBV10-3 | TGTGCCATCAGTGAGTCGAGGGGAAACACTGAAGCTTTCTTT | CAISESRGNTEAFF
. | TRBJ1-2 | . | TRBV7-9 | TGTGCCAGCAGGCACACAGGAAACTATGGCTACACCTTC | CASRHTGNYGYTF
medium-sized | TRBJ1-6 | . | TRBV11-1 | TGTGCCAGCAGCCTGACGGGTAATAATTCACCCCTCCACTTT | CASSLTGNNSPLHF
. | TRBJ1-1 | . | TRBV19 | TGTGCCAGTAGTCCCGAACAAGGCATGAACACTGAAGCTTTCTTT | CASSPEQGMNTEAFF
once | TRBJ2-1 | TRBD2 | TRBV9 | TGTGCCAGCAGCGTCCAGGGACTAGCGGGAGGGGAGCAGTTCTTC | CASSVQGLAGGEQFF
few | TRBJ1-5 | . | TRBV30 | TGTGCCTGGAGTCCCACCCGGGACCAGCCCCAGCATTTT | CAWSPTRDQPQHF
. | TRBJ2-7 | . | TRBV7-9 | TGTGCCAGCAGCTTTTCCGGGGGAGTCCACTCAGAGCAGTACTTC | CASSFSGGVHSEQYF
. | TRBJ2-3 | TRBD1 | TRBV29-1 | TGCAGCGTTGACAACAGGGGGAACACAGATACGCAGTATTTT | CSVDNRGNTDTQYF
once | TRBJ2-7 | . | TRBV7-9 | TGTGCCAGCAGCTCCGCCTACGAGCAGTACTTC | CASSSAYEQYF
. | TRBJ2-7 | TRBD2 | TRBV5-1 | TGCGCCAGCAGCTTAGCAAGCGGGAGTAACGAGCAGTACTTC | CASSLASGSNEQYF
. | TRBJ2-5 | TRBD1 | TRBV6-1 | TGTGCCAGCAGCGCAAACAGGGGGCAAGAGACCCAGTACTTC | CASSANRGQETQYF
once | TRBJ1-5 | . | TRBV19 | TGTGCCAGTAGTATCCCGGCCCGGGGTCAGCCCCAGCATTTT | CASSIPARGQPQHF
. | TRBJ2-7 | TRBD2 | TRBV18 | TGTGCCAGCTCCCAAATAGCGGGAGGGCCTCCCTACGAGCAGTACTTC | CASSQIAGGPPYEQYF
. | TRBJ1-3 | . | TRBV6-1 | TGTGCCAGCAGTGACCAGGTGTCGGGAGGAAACACCATATATTTT | CASSDQVSGGNTIYF
. | TRBJ2-6 | TRBD2 | TRBV5-4 | TGTGCCAGCAGCTCCAAGACGGGGGGGCGAGGGGCCAACGTCCTGACTTTC | CASSSKTGGRGANVLTF
. | TRBJ2-3 | . | TRBV7-9 | TGTGCCAGCAGCTCCCGGCCCGTTGGGGGCACAGATACGCAGTATTTT | CASSSRPVGGTDTQYF
. | TRBJ1-1 | . | TRBV28 | TGTGCCAGCAGGACCTGGTCGACTGAAGCTTTCTTT | CASRTWSTEAFF
few | TRBJ1-4 | TRBD1 | TRBV29-1 | TGCAGCGCCGGACAGGGAACTTGGCCGGGTGAAAAACTGTTTTTT | CSAGQGTWPGEKLFF